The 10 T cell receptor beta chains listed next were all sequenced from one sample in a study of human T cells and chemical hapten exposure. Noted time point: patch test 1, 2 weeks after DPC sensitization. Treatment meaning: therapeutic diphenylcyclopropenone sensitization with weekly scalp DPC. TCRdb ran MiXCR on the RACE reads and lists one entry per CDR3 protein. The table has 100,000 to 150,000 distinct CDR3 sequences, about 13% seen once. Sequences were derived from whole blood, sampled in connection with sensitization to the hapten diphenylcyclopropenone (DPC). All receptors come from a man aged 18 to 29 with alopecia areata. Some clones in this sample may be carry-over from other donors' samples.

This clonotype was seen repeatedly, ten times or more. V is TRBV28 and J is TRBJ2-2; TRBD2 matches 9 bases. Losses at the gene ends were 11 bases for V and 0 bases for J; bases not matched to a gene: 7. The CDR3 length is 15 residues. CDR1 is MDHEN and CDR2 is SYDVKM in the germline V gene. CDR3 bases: TGTGCCTCTCAGCGGGGGGACGCGAACACCGGGGAGCTGTTTTTT. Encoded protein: CASQRGDANTGELFF.

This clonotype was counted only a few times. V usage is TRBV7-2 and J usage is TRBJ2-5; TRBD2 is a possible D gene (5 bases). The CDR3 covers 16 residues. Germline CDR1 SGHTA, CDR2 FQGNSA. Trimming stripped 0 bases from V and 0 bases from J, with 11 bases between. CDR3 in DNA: TGTGCCAGCAGCTTAGCCGGAGGAGACTACCAAGAGACCCAGTACTTC. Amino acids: CASSLAGGDYQETQYF.

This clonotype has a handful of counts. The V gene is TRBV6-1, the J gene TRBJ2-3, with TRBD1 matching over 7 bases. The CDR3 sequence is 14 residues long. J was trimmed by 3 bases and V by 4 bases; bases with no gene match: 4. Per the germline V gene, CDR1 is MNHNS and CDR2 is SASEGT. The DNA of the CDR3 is TGTGCCAGCAGTGTGGGGACAGCTACAGATACGCAGTATTTT. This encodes CASSVGTATDTQYF.

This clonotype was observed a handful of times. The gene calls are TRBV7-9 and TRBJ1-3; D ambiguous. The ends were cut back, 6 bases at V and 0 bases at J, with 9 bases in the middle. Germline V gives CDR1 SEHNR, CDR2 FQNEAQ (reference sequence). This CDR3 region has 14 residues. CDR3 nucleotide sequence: TGTGCCAGCAGACCACAGAGCTCTGGAAACACCATATATTTT. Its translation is CASRPQSSGNTIYF.

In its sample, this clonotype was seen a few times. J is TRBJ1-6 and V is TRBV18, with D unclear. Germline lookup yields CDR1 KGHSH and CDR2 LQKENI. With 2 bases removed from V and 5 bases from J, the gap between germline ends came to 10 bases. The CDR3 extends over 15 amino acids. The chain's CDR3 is CASSPGTADNSPLHF. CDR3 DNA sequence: TGTGCCAGCTCACCAGGAACGGCGGATAATTCACCCCTCCACTTT.

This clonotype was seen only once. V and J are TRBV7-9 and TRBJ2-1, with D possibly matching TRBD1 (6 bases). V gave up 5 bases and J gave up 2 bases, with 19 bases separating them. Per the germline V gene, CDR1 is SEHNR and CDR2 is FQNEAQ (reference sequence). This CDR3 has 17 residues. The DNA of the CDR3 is TGTGCCAGCAGCCCTAGAGGGGGAAATGGACCCTACAATGAGCAGTTCTTC. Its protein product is CASSPRGGNGPYNEQFF.

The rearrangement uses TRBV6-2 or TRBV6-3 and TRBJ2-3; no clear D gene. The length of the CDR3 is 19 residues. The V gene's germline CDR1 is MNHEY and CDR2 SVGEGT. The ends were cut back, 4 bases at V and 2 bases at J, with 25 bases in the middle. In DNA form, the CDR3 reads TGTGCCAGCAGTTGGGATCCTAGTATTCTCTCCATTTTCACAGATACGCAGTATTTT. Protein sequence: CASSWDPSILSIFTDTQYF.

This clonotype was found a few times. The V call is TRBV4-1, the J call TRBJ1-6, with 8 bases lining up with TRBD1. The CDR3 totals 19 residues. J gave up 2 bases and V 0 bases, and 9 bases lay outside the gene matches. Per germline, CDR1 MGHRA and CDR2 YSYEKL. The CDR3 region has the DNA TGCGCCAGCAGCCAAGAACCCGGACAGGGTGTGACCTATAATTCACCCCTCCACTTT. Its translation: CASSQEPGQGVTYNSPLHF.

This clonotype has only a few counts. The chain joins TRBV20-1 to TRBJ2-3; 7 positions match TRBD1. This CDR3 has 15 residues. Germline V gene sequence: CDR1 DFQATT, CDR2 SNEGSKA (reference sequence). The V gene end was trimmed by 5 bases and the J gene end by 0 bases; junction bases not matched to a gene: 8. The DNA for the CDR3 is TGCAGTGCTTGTGCCCGACAGGGAAGCACAGATACGCAGTATTTT. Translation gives CSACARQGSTDTQYF.

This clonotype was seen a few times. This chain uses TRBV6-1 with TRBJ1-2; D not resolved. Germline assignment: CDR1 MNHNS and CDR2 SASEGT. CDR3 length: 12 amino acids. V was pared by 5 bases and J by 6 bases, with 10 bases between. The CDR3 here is CASSPRTHGYTF. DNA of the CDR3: TGTGCCAGCAGTCCGCGGACCCATGGCTACACCTTC.